This T cell receptor beta chain comes out of a study of vaccination effects on CD4 cells after COVID-19. Points from the study as a whole: There were few convalescent patients in the study and no early post-infection timepoints. Marked clonal contraction was seen in infection- and vaccine-induced clones late after vaccination.

The method was immunoSEQ multiplex PCR; TCRdb's version includes in-frame clones alone and lacks a portion of them. The sample carries some 65,000 clones, more than 70% recorded once. Sequencing was preceded by expansion of antigen-specific CD4+ T cells with viral peptide pools in the ViraFEST assay. Scientists isolated CD4+ T cells after a roughly 10-day culture period ended. Vaccinated recipients, who were negative for nucleocapsid antibodies, had no history of SARS-CoV-2 infection. Supplemented with about 10 IU/ml IL-2 and about 10 ug/ml peptides, some 2 million PBMC per well were kept in culture. Half-medium exchanges with IL-2 medium took place on days 3 and 7. The CDR3 totals 14 residues. V lost 5 bases and J 6 bases, leaving 18 bases between the germline ends. CDR1 and CDR2 (germline): SQVTM, ANQGSEA. Remarks on this clone: The antigen is not known.

The rearrangement uses TRBV29-1 and TRBJ2-3, with D tentatively TRBD1 (6 bases). The sequences come from CD4+ T cells from PBMCs cultured with HCoV-NL63 spike peptides, collected before COVID-19 vaccination. The receptor was isolated from a human donor who received a COVID-19 vaccine. The DNA for the CDR3 is TGCAGCGTTCCAGACAGGTTCGCGCCCGATACGCAGTATTTT. Its protein is CSVPDRFAPDTQYF.